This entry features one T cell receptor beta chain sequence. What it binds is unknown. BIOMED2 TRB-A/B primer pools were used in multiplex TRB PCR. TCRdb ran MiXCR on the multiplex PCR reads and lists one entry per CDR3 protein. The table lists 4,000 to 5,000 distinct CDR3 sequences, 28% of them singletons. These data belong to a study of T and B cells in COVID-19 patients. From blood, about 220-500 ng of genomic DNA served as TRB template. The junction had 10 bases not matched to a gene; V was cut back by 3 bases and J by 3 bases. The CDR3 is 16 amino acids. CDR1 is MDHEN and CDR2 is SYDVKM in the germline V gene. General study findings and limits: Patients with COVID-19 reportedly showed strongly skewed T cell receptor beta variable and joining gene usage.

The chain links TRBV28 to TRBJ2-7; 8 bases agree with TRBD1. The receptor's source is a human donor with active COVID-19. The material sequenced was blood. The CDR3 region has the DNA TGTGCCAGCAGTTTTAAAGGAGACAGGGGAGTCTACGAGCAGTACTTC. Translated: CASSFKGDRGVYEQYF.